This entry describes one T cell receptor (beta chain). The data were obtained in a study of blood T cell repertoires in COVID-19. Across the study: Sources were T cells, B-cell-depleted T cells, or PBMCs; the material itself was cDNA or gDNA.

CDR3 length: 16 amino acids. Germline CDR1 and CDR2: SGHKS and YYEKEE (reference sequence). The V and J ends lost 0 bases and 5 bases respectively, with 14 bases between them. Original methodology: How many nucleated cells were present was estimated from reference gene primer amplification. Produced via immunoSEQ multiplex PCR; TCRdb's table is partial and in-frame only. Clone size and the V and J calls come from that table; the DNA yielded D and trimming. The sample includes fewer than 150,000 clones, nearly 90% of them seen just once. The chain joins TRBV5-5 to TRBJ2-2; D possibly corresponds to TRBD1 (6 bases). This TCR derives from a woman between 70 and 85 years old who had recovered from COVID-19. Material for sequencing was peripheral blood. The CDR3 coding sequence is TGTGCCAGCAGCTTGGTATCCAGGGGTGGAACCGGGGAGCTGTTTTTT. Amino acids: CASSLVSRGGTGELFF.